The clone carrying this T cell receptor (beta chain) has ten or more counts. What it binds is unknown. This specimen comes from a study of neurological immune-mediated disorders. The V end lost 5 bases, the J end lost 6 bases, and 16 bases lay between the germline ends. This CDR3 region has 15 residues. Per germline, CDR1 SGHTA and CDR2 FQGNSA. Study outcomes and limitations: The most TCR clonal expansion was seen in HTLV-1-associated myelopathy, and the least was seen in multiple sclerosis, which fell below healthy controls.

TCRdb called the 5' RACE reads again in MiXCR, with one record for every CDR3 protein. The sample yields roughly 76,000 distinct CDR3 sequences, roughly 3.1% seen once. The origin of this receptor is a woman aged 45-65 years with multiple sclerosis. The chain recombines TRBV7-2 with TRBJ2-2, with D perhaps being TRBD1 or TRBD2 (6 bases each). Sample: PBMCs. CDR3 sequence reads: CASSPSLGGPGELFF. The CDR3 coding sequence is TGTGCCAGCAGCCCTTCGTTGGGGGGCCCCGGGGAGCTGTTTTTT.